The following is a T cell receptor beta chain sequence with its context. Its antigen is as yet unknown. The data originate from a study of cytomegalovirus exposure and HLA in healthy donors. Study-wide results and limits: The authors listed 150 to 200 TCR beta chains as cytomegalovirus-associated. Earlier analysis found most TCR beta V segments productive about 90% or about 30% of the time. CMV antigen specificity of three CMV-associated chains was confirmed in vitro. Among immune exposure information, only CMV serostatus was available.

A multiplex PCR was run with 60 Vbeta primers and 13 Jbeta primers. Sequenced by immunoSEQ multiplex PCR; TCRdb stores in-frame clones only, minus some. The data show roughly 43,000 clones, approximately 77% seen once. Looked up from germline, CDR1 is WNHNN and CDR2 is SYGVQD (reference sequence). The CDR3 is 13 residues long. Trimming cost V 11 bases and J 3 bases; bases outside gene matches: 4. The specimen sequenced was PBMCs. This clonotype originated in a man between 25 and 39 years old in good health and CMV-seronegative. V gene TRBV10-1 combines with J gene TRBJ2-5, with TRBD2 identical over 12 bases. CDR3 bases: TGCGCCGGTCTAGCGGGAGGGAAAGAGACCCAGTACTTC. Its protein product is CAGLAGGKETQYF.